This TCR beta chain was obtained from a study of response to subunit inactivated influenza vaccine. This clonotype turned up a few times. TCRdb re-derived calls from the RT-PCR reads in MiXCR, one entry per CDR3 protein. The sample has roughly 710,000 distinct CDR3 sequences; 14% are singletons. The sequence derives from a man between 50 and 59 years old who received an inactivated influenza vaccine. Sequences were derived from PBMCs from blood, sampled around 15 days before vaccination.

The DNA of the CDR3 is TGTGCCACCAGTGATTTTCCAGCGGGGGGTAGCACAGATACGCAGTATTTT. Translating gives CATSDFPAGGSTDTQYF. The rearrangement joins TRBV24-1 to TRBJ2-3, with 9 bases that match TRBD2. The V gene end was trimmed by 1 base and the J gene end by 0 bases; junction bases not matched to a gene: 4. Germline loops: CDR1 KGHDR, CDR2 SFDVKD. The CDR3 is 17 residues long.